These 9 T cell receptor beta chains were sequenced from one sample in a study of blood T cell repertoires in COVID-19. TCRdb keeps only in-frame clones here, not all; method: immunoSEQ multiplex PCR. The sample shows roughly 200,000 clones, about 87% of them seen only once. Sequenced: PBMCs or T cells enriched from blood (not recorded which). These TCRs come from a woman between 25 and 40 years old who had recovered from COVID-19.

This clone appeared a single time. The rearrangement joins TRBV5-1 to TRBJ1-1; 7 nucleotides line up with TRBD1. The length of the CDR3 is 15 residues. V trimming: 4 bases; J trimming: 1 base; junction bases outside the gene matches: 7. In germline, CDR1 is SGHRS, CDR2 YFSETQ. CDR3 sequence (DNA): TGCGCCAGCAGCGGTCGGACAGGACCGAACACTGAAGCTTTCTTT. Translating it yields CASSGRTGPNTEAFF.

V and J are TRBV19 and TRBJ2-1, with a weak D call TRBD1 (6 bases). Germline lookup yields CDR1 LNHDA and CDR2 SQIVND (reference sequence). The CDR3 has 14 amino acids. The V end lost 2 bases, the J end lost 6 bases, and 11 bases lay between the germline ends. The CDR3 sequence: CASSISRGPNEQFF. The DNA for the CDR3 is TGTGCCAGTAGTATATCCAGGGGTCCCAATGAGCAGTTCTTC. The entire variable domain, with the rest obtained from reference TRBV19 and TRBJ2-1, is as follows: DGGITQSPKYLFRKEGQNVTLSCEQNLNHDAMYWYRQDPGQGLRLIYYSQIVNDFQKGDIAEGYSVSREKKESFPLTVTSAQKNPTAFYLCASSISRGPNEQFFGPGTRLTVL.

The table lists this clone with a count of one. The CDR3 region has the DNA TGTGCCAGCAGCCCTGAAACTAGCGGGGGAATACAGAGTACGCAGTATTTT. Its protein product is CASSPETSGGIQSTQYF. The rearrangement joins TRBV5-6 to TRBJ2-3, with 11 nucleotides matching TRBD2. The CDR3 length is 17 residues. CDR1 SGHDT and CDR2 YYEEEE come from the germline V gene. Germline trimming cut 4 bases from V and 8 bases from J; bases unmatched to any gene: 15.

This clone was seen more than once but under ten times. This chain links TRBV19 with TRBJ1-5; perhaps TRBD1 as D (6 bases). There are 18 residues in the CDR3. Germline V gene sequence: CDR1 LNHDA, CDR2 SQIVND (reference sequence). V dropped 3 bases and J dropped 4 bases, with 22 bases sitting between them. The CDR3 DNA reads TGTGCCAGTAGTATCCAGAAGTTTTCCGGGACACAAAATCAGCCCCAGCATTTT. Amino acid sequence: CASSIQKFSGTQNQPQHF. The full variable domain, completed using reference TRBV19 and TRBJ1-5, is DGGITQSPKYLFRKEGQNVTLSCEQNLNHDAMYWYRQDPGQGLRLIYYSQIVNDFQKGDIAEGYSVSREKKESFPLTVTSAQKNPTAFYLCASSIQKFSGTQNQPQHFGDGTRLSIL.

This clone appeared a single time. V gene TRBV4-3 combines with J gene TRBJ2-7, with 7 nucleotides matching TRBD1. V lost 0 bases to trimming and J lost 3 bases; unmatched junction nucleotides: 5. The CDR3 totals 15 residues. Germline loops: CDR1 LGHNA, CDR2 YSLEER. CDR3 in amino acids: CASSQDRGQFYEQYF. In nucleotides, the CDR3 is TGCGCCAGCAGCCAAGATCGGGGACAGTTCTACGAGCAGTACTTC.

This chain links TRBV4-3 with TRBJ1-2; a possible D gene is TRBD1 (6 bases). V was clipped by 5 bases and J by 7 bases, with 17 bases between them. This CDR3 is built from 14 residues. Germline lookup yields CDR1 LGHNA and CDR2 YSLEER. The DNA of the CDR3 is TGCGCCAGCAGCGAGGGGGTAGATCTGGGTGGCTACACCTTC. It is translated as CASSEGVDLGGYTF.

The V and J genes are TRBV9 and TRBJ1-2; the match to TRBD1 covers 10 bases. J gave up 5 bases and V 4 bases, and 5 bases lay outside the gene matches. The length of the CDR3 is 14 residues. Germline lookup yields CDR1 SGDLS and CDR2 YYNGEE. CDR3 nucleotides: TGTGCCAGCAGCTTCGGACAGGGGGTATATGGCTACACCTTC. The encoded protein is CASSFGQGVYGYTF.

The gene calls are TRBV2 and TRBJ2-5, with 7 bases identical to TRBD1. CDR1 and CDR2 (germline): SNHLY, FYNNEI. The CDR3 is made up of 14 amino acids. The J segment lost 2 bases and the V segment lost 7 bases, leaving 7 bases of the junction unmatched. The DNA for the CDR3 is TGTGCCAGCATGACGGACAGGAGTCAAGAGACCCAGTACTTC. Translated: CASMTDRSQETQYF.

The CDR3 bases are TGTGCCAGTAGTGGCACATTTGCAACTAATGAAAAACTGTTTTTT. It encodes CASSGTFATNEKLFF. This chain links TRBV19 with TRBJ1-4; D gene ambiguous. CDR1 and CDR2 (germline): LNHDA, SQIVND (reference sequence). V was clipped by 5 bases and J by 0 bases, with 10 bases between them. The CDR3 length is 15 residues.